This T cell receptor beta chain was sequenced for a study of CD8 T cell repertoires and HIV-1 epitope variants. Across the study: Twenty-five autologous and known Gag and Nef epitope variant peptides each stimulated T cells separately. Enriched T cells were co-cultured with equal numbers of autologous T cell-negative antigen-presenting cells. Tested: three Gag epitope families, Nef HW9 and YT9.

About this clone: Its target is unknown.

TCR beta CDR3 was sequenced at survey depth on immunoSEQ. TCRdb's table, derived via immunoSEQ multiplex PCR, lists solely in-frame clones and lacks some. Seen here are about 5,000 clones, 55% to 80% observed once, and the top ten hold around 40%. The CDR3 totals 15 residues. Losses at the gene ends were 3 bases for V and 2 bases for J; bases not matched to a gene: 7. Looked up from germline, CDR1 is SGDLS and CDR2 is YYNGEE. Sequenced input: cultured CD8+ T cells derived from PBMCs. The source is a male donor with HIV. This sequence joins TRBV9 and TRBJ2-7, with 8 bases lining up with TRBD2. CDR3 nucleotides: TGTGCCAGCAGCGCCTCCGGGGGGGAAACCTACGAGCAGTACTTC. Translating it yields CASSASGGETYEQYF.